These 29 T cell receptor beta chains were all obtained from the same sample, sequenced in a study of CD8 T cells in ankylosing spondylitis. One entry per CDR3 protein, called by TCRdb with MiXCR from the 5' RACE reads. The repertoire has roughly 180,000 distinct CDR3 sequences, over 10% of them found once; the top ten carry more than 9.5%. Material for sequencing was blood, either unsorted or a sorted T cell fraction (not recorded which). These receptors originate from a female donor with ankylosing spondylitis or in good health (not recorded which).

This clonotype was detected only a few times. The V call is TRBV7-2, the J call TRBJ2-2, with D perhaps TRBD2 (5 bases). Germline CDR1 SGHTA, CDR2 FQGNSA. The CDR3 is 14 amino acids. The germline V and J ends were trimmed by 6 bases and 2 bases, with 10 bases remaining between them. The CDR3 loop reads CASRAGFNTGELFF. In DNA form, the CDR3 reads TGTGCCAGCAGGGCGGGCTTCAACACCGGGGAGCTGTTTTTT.

This clonotype was seen more than once but under ten times. This chain uses TRBV30 with TRBJ1-2; a possible D gene is TRBD1 (5 bases). Germline V gene sequence: CDR1 GTSNPN, CDR2 SVGIG (reference sequence). The ends were cut back, 1 base at V and 6 bases at J, with 12 bases in the middle. The CDR3 has 13 residues. The CDR3 bases are TGTGCCTGGAGTGCCGGGGACCGGGATGGCTACACCTTC. Its protein product is CAWSAGDRDGYTF.

In its sample, this clonotype was seen a few times. The rearrangement links TRBV7-3 to TRBJ2-2; 8 nucleotides agree with TRBD2. The CDR3 has 17 residues. The germline V gene encodes CDR1 SGHTA and CDR2 FQGTGA. J was trimmed by 3 bases and V by 5 bases; bases with no gene match: 11. CDR3 nucleotides: TGTGCCAGCAGCCCCCCTCATTCAGCGGGAGACACCGGGGAGCTGTTTTTT. It codes for CASSPPHSAGDTGELFF. The full variable domain, in which reference TRBV7-3 and TRBJ2-2 provide the parts outside the CDR3, is GAGVSQTPSNKVTEKGKYVELRCDPISGHTALYWYRQSLGQGPEFLIYFQGTGAADDSGLPNDRFFAVRPEGSVSTLKIQRTERGDSAVYLCASSPPHSAGDTGELFFGEGSRLTVL.

This clonotype was observed a few times. The CDR3 here is CSASMSTGELFF. The CDR3 DNA follows: TGCAGTGCTTCTATGTCCACCGGGGAGCTGTTTTTT. This chain joins TRBV20-1 and TRBJ2-2, with D unresolved. CDR1 and CDR2 (germline): DFQATT, SNEGSKA (reference sequence). The V end was cut by 5 bases, the J end by 4 bases, with 8 bases between. The CDR3 sequence is 12 residues long.

A few counts support this clonotype. The chain has TRBV12-3 or TRBV12-4 and TRBJ2-5; TRBD1 might be the D (5 bases). This CDR3 has 11 amino acids. Trimming took off 8 bases at V and 2 bases at J, with 6 bases between the two ends. The CDR3 DNA follows: TGTGCCAGCCAGGGTCAAGAGACCCAGTACTTC. As protein: CASQGQETQYF.

With regard to this clonotype: A much larger clone differs by one base, so this may be a read error. V is TRBV5-1 and J is TRBJ2-7; D is ambiguous. CDR1 is SGHRS, CDR2 YFSETQ, per germline. The CDR3 is 13 residues long. Here the CDR3 reads CASSFAGSYGQYF. The CDR3 DNA follows: TGCGCCAGCAGCTTTGCAGGATCCTACGGGCAGTACTTC.

The chain is built from TRBV12-3 or TRBV12-4 and TRBJ2-6; D gene uncertain. This CDR3 is built from 14 residues. V lost 6 bases and J 1 base, leaving 7 bases between the germline ends. The CDR3: CASSDYSGANVLTF. CDR3 nucleotide sequence: TGTGCCAGCAGCGATTATTCTGGGGCCAACGTCCTGACTTTC.

This clonotype was observed once. It may be a read error: a sequence one base away is much more abundant. The chain uses TRBV4-2 and TRBJ2-1; the D gene could be TRBD1 or TRBD2 (5 bases each). CDR3 length: 16 residues. Trimming left V 5 bases short and J 0 bases short, with 14 bases between. CDR1 is LGHNA, CDR2 YNFKEQ, per germline. The CDR3 sequence is CASSILGPSSYNEQFF. CDR3 bases: TGTGCCAGCAGCATATTGGGACCTAGCTCCTACAATGAGCAGTTCTTC.

In this sample, this clonotype turned up many times. The chain employs TRBV4-2 and TRBJ2-2; TRBD2 aligns across 10 bases. CDR3 size: 14 residues. The V segment lost 7 bases and the J segment 7 bases; nucleotides outside the gene matches: 6. Per germline, CDR1 LGHNA and CDR2 YNFKEQ. CDR3 sequence: CASTRAGGVGELFF. CDR3 coding DNA: TGTGCCAGCACGAGAGCGGGAGGGGTCGGGGAGCTGTTTTTT.

This clonotype has a count of ten or more. The V gene is TRBV3-1, the J gene TRBJ1-3; D not resolved. Trimming left V 0 bases short and J 4 bases short, with 7 bases between. This CDR3 has 14 amino acids. Germline CDR1 LGHDT, CDR2 YNNKEL (reference sequence). The CDR3 DNA reads as TGTGCCAGCAGCCAAGAAGGGTTCGGAAACACCATATATTTT. This translates into CASSQEGFGNTIYF.

This clonotype was recorded many times. The rearrangement joins TRBV6-2 or TRBV6-3 to TRBJ1-2; D is undetermined. The ends were cut back, 6 bases at V and 3 bases at J, with 20 bases in the middle. The CDR3 has 16 residues. CDR1 is MNHEY, CDR2 SVGEGT, per germline. The CDR3 is CASSSPSLRDDYGYTF. CDR3 DNA sequence: TGTGCCAGCAGCTCTCCCAGCCTGAGGGATGACTATGGCTACACCTTC.

This clonotype has ten or more counts. The V gene is TRBV5-5, the J gene TRBJ1-5; no clear D. Germline-derived CDR1 and CDR2 are SGHKS and YYEKEE (reference sequence). This CDR3 region has 15 residues. Between the trimmed V and J ends, which lost 6 bases and 3 bases, there was a span of 16 bases. For the CDR3, the DNA is TGTGCCAGCATTCCTTTTCCTGGCCCCAATCAGCCCCAGCATTTT. This translates into CASIPFPGPNQPQHF.

This clonotype came up many times. This chain connects TRBV7-2 to TRBJ2-1; D unclear. The length of the CDR3 is 12 residues. CDR1 is SGHTA, CDR2 FQGNSA, per germline. The germline V and J ends were trimmed by 2 bases and 8 bases, with 7 bases remaining between them. The CDR3 nucleotides read TGTGCCAGCAGCTTAATAGGGTATGAGCAGTTCTTC. Encoded protein: CASSLIGYEQFF.

There are many counts of this clonotype. The rearrangement joins TRBV20-1 to TRBJ2-7, with TRBD1 as a possible D gene (5 bases). The CDR3 loop spans 12 amino acids. Germline V gene lookup returns CDR1 DFQATT and CDR2 SNEGSKA (reference sequence). V lost 6 bases and J lost 5, with 14 bases in between. The CDR3 here is CSAKYRSHEQYF. The CDR3 region has the DNA TGCAGTGCGAAGTACAGGTCCCACGAGCAGTACTTC.

This clonotype was detected only a few times. V and J are TRBV5-1 and TRBJ2-5; 7 nucleotides agree with TRBD1. CDR1 is SGHRS and CDR2 is YFSETQ in the germline V gene. The CDR3 totals 15 residues. Losses at the gene ends were 3 bases for V and 5 bases for J; bases not matched to a gene: 10. The CDR3 region is CASSSYHRGEETQYF. In DNA, the CDR3 is TGCGCCAGCAGCTCCTACCACAGGGGTGAGGAGACCCAGTACTTC.

This clonotype turned up a few times. This sequence joins TRBV5-1 and TRBJ2-7; D tentatively fits TRBD1 or TRBD2 (5 bases each). Trimming took off 6 bases at V and 2 bases at J, with 6 bases between the two ends. The germline V gene encodes CDR1 SGHRS and CDR2 YFSETQ. CDR3 size: 11 residues. CDR3 protein: CASMGAYEQYF. DNA of the CDR3: TGCGCCAGCATGGGGGCCTACGAGCAGTACTTC.

The sample holds many counts of this clonotype. This sequence joins TRBV4-3 and TRBJ2-1; D is perhaps TRBD2 (6 bases). This CDR3 is built from 14 residues. CDR1 and CDR2 from the germline V gene are LGHNA and YSLEER. The CDR3 is CVTYAGRPYNEQFF. The CDR3 DNA follows: TGCGTAACGTACGCGGGGAGACCCTACAATGAGCAGTTCTTC.

This clonotype showed up many times. CDR3 sequence (DNA): TGTGCCTGGAGTAGAATGGGGGATACGCAGTATTTT. This gives the protein CAWSRMGDTQYF. V gene TRBV30 combines with J gene TRBJ2-3, with D unclear. Trimming removed 2 bases at V and 6 bases at J, with 9 bases between. The CDR3 runs to 12 residues. Germline V lookup: CDR1 GTSNPN, CDR2 SVGIG (reference sequence).

This clonotype was observed at least ten times. The chain is built from TRBV3-1 and TRBJ2-1; D unresolved. The CDR3 totals 13 residues. The germline V gene has CDR1 LGHDT and CDR2 YNNKEL (reference sequence). The ends were cut back, 1 base at V and 5 bases at J, with 6 bases in the middle. Here the CDR3 DNA reads TGTGCCAGCAGCCAAGGATTCAACAATGAGCAGTTCTTC. It codes for CASSQGFNNEQFF.

There are many counts of this clonotype. V is TRBV29-1 and J is TRBJ2-7; TRBD1 might be the D (5 bases). CDR1 SQVTM and CDR2 ANQGSEA come from the germline V gene. This CDR3 comprises 12 residues. The CDR3 protein is CSFRAGPYEQYF. DNA for the CDR3: TGCAGTTTTCGGGCAGGGCCTTACGAGCAGTACTTC.

This clonotype was seen many times. The V and J genes are TRBV5-1 and TRBJ2-3, with 10 bases identical to TRBD2. The length of the CDR3 is 17 residues. The germline CDR1 and CDR2 sequences are SGHRS and YFSETQ. The J segment lost 7 bases and the V segment lost 0 bases, leaving 11 bases of the junction unmatched. The CDR3 reads CASSLDPAGGVANTQYF. The CDR3 coding sequence is TGCGCCAGCAGCTTGGACCCAGCGGGAGGGGTAGCAAATACGCAGTATTTT.

This clonotype showed up many times. This chain joins TRBV5-1 and TRBJ1-2, with 7 bases aligning to TRBD1. The CDR3 loop spans 14 amino acids. In germline, CDR1 is SGHRS, CDR2 YFSETQ. Trimming at V came to 4 bases and at J to 7 bases, leaving 10 bases not matched to a gene. Here the CDR3 DNA reads TGCGCCAGCAGCACATCCGACAGGGCGACTGGCTACACCTTC. This codes for CASSTSDRATGYTF.

At least ten counts were recorded for this clonotype. The CDR3 DNA is TGCGCCAGCAGCCCCGGACAGGTAGACTACAATGAGCAGTTCTTC. Translated, it gives CASSPGQVDYNEQFF. This chain joins TRBV4-3 and TRBJ2-1; TRBD1 matches at 7 bases. The germline CDR1 and CDR2 sequences are LGHNA and YSLEER. The V gene end was trimmed by 4 bases and the J gene end by 3 bases; junction bases not matched to a gene: 6. The CDR3 has 15 amino acids.

This chain joins TRBV28 and TRBJ2-7; 10 nucleotides match TRBD1. J lost 7 bases, V lost 7 bases, and 13 bases had no gene match. The CDR3 is 15 residues long. CDR1 and CDR2 (germline): MDHEN, SYDVKM. CDR3 DNA sequence: TGTGCCAGCACTACTGGCGGGACAGGGGCTAATGAGCAGTACTTC. It codes for CASTTGGTGANEQYF.

The chain combines TRBV21-1 with TRBJ2-2; the listed D gene, TRBD1, was not tested against the DNA. TRBV21-1 constitutes a pseudogene. The CDR3 extends over 17 amino acids. This CDR3 is CASSKAPGGPNTGELFF. The CDR3 DNA reads TGTGCCAGCAGCAAAGCCCCAGGGGGCCCCAACACCGGGGAGCTGTTTTTT.

The chain combines TRBV19 with TRBJ2-7; a weak D match, TRBD1 (5 bases). In germline, CDR1 is LNHDA, CDR2 SQIVND (reference sequence). This CDR3 has 19 amino acids. V was shortened by 5 bases and J by 2 bases, with 28 bases between the two germline ends. The CDR3 loop reads CASSRHTTNQGPRAYEQYF. CDR3 nucleotide sequence: TGTGCCAGTAGTCGGCACACAACCAACCAGGGCCCTAGGGCCTACGAGCAGTACTTC.

A remark on this clonotype: This may stem from a read error, because a much larger clone lies one nucleotide away. The chain recombines TRBV12-3 or TRBV12-4 with TRBJ2-5; D not resolved. CDR3 length: 14 residues. The CDR3 region has the DNA TGTGCCAGCAGTTTCGTTGGGGTCCCAGAGACCCAGTCCTTC. This sequence encodes CASSFVGVPETQSF.

This clonotype came up once. One base away lies a much larger clone, so this may be a sequencing read error. The chain has TRBV12-3 or TRBV12-4 and TRBJ2-3; TRBD1 is a possible D gene (6 bases). V shed 5 bases and J shed 5 bases, with 17 bases lying between them. This CDR3 contains 15 residues. The CDR3 nucleotides are TGTGCCAGCAGTGGACAGAGGTCCCGGGGAGATACGCAGTATTTT. It encodes CASSGQRSRGDTQYF.

This clonotype has ten or more counts. A junction end diverges from the germline sequence, so it may reflect a read error. The rearrangement uses TRBV7-9 and TRBJ2-7; 11 bases match TRBD1. This CDR3 is 15 amino acids long. Germline lookup yields CDR1 SEHNR and CDR2 FQNEAQ (reference sequence). The CDR3 sequence is CASSGTVGQGVLVDF. CDR3 sequence (DNA): TGTGCCAGCAGCGGGACGGTGGGACAGGGGGTTCTGGTGGACTTC.